The T cell receptor beta chain described here comes from a study of T cell responses to AZD1222 COVID-19 vaccine. Study-wide results and limits: Only after the peak T cell response were repertoires sampled. Unmutated variant regions reportedly attract nearly half of all spike-specific TCRs. In a largely white British group with more females than males, clonal diversity was possibly underestimated.

The protocol was immunoSEQ multiplex PCR, while the TCRdb copy is restricted to in-frame clones and leaves out a portion. The data hold 65,000 to 70,000 clones, with roughly 80% observed a single time. Trimming cost V 6 bases and J 1 base, with 6 bases left between them. Germline CDR1 is WSHSY and CDR2 is SAAADI. This CDR3 comprises 12 residues. This clone was picked up one time. Its antigen is not known. The starting material was peripheral blood, obtained 28 days after the second AZD1222 dose. The TCR originated in an adult who received the AZD1222 COVID-19 vaccine. The V gene is TRBV10-2, the J gene TRBJ1-1; no definite D call. CDR3 nucleotide sequence: TGCGCCAGCAGACTATCGAACACTGAAGCTTTCTTT. This translates into CASRLSNTEAFF.